This is a list of T cell receptor beta chains from one sample in a study of OX40 agonist ivuxolimab in advanced cancers. The repertoire was sequenced with immunoSEQ multiplex PCR; TCRdb's copy has only in-frame clones and lacks some. This table holds 75,000 or so clones, just under 85% found once. The sample here was CD4+ or CD8+ T cells sorted from blood, taken in a trial of the OX40 agonist ivuxolimab. The receptors here all came from an adult with an advanced solid tumor such as melanoma, head and neck, liver or kidney cancer. CDR3s include the opening cysteine and the closing phenylalanine or tryptophan. The order of the fields is D gene, J gene, clone size, V gene, CDR3 DNA, CDR3 protein. A D gene is named only where the DNA matches it firmly. Not all rows give a size; the values are once, few, many and, for expanded clones, a class.

. | TRBJ2-7 | once | TRBV7-2 | TGTGCCAGCAGCTCAGGTTTATACGAGCAGTACTTC | CASSSGLYEQYF
TRBD2 | TRBJ2-7 | . | TRBV7-2 | TGTGCCAGCAGCTCTAGCGGGGGTTCCTACGAGCAGTACTTC | CASSSSGGSYEQYF
. | TRBJ1-5 | once | TRBV7-2 | TGTGCCAGCAGCTTACAGGGATTAACCGGCAATCAGCCCCAGCATTTT | CASSLQGLTGNQPQHF
. | TRBJ2-1 | . | TRBV10-2 | TGCGCCAGCACAGCATACAATGAGCAGTTCTTC | CASTAYNEQFF
. | TRBJ2-7 | . | TRBV30 | TGTGCCTGGAGAAAGGTCGGCAGCTCCTACGAGCAGTACTTC | CAWRKVGSSYEQYF
. | TRBJ1-4 | . | TRBV11-3 | TGTGCCAGCAGCTTGGGATTTAATGAAAAACTGTTTTTT | CASSLGFNEKLFF
TRBD1 | TRBJ1-6 | . | TRBV7-9 | TGTGCCAGCAGCACAGGGGGCTTGTATTCACCCCTCCACTTT | CASSTGGLYSPLHF
TRBD2 | TRBJ2-7 | . | TRBV16 | TGTGCCAGCAGCCCCTCGGGGGGCGAGCAGTACTTC | CASSPSGGEQYF
. | TRBJ1-1 | . | TRBV7-9 | TGTGCCAGCAGCCTCGGGACTGAAGCTTTCTTT | CASSLGTEAFF
TRBD1 | TRBJ2-7 | . | TRBV7-2 | TGTGCCAGCAGCTTCCGGACAGGGGACTACGAGCAGTACTTC | CASSFRTGDYEQYF
. | TRBJ2-7 | . | TRBV7-2 | TGTGCCAGCAGCGGGGGGATGGGCTACGAGCAGTACTTC | CASSGGMGYEQYF
. | TRBJ1-1 | . | TRBV5-4 | TGTGCCAGCAGCTTAGATACAGGGCTGAACACTGAAGCTTTCTTT | CASSLDTGLNTEAFF
. | TRBJ2-7 | few | TRBV18 | TGTGCCAGCTCACCACCGGGGGGCTCCTACGAGCAGTACTTC | CASSPPGGSYEQYF
TRBD2 | TRBJ2-7 | . | TRBV7-2 | TGTGCCAGCAGCTTAGGGCTCGGGAGGGGCTACTACGAGCAGTACTTC | CASSLGLGRGYYEQYF
. | TRBJ1-6 | . | TRBV5-4 | TGTGCCAGCAGCTTGGGAGGGAATTCACCCCTCCACTTT | CASSLGGNSPLHF
. | TRBJ2-3 | . | TRBV7-2 | TGTGCCAGCAGGGTAGAGCTGTTAGGATTTTCCGCAGATACGCAGTATTTT | CASRVELLGFSADTQYF
TRBD1 | TRBJ2-5 | . | TRBV27 | TGTGCCAGCAGTTTCGGGACAGGGCGATACCGAATCTACTTC | CASSFGTGRYRIYF
. | TRBJ1-1 | . | TRBV5-1 | TGCGCCAGCAGCCTCCGGGACATATACACTGAAGCTTTCTTT | CASSLRDIYTEAFF
TRBD2 | TRBJ2-1 | . | TRBV5-1 | TGCGCCAGCAGCAACAGCGGGACCTACAATGAGCAGTTCTTC | CASSNSGTYNEQFF
. | TRBJ1-1 | . | TRBV5-4 | TGTGCCAGCAGCTTGGTTTCAGGGGCGTACACTGAAGCTTTCTTT | CASSLVSGAYTEAFF
. | TRBJ1-5 | . | TRBV19 | TGTGCCAGTAGTCCGGTAACCGGACAGATAAATCAGCCCCAGCATTTT | CASSPVTGQINQPQHF
TRBD1 | TRBJ1-5 | . | TRBV28 | TGTGCCAGCAGTGCGTCGGGACAGGTGGGCAATCAGCCCCAGCATTTT | CASSASGQVGNQPQHF
TRBD1 | TRBJ2-7 | . | TRBV29-1 | TGCAGCGTTGTGGGAGGGACAGGGGATTACGAGCAGTACTTC | CSVVGGTGDYEQYF
TRBD2 | TRBJ2-4 | . | TRBV7-6 | TGTGCCAGCAGCTTATACCGTGGCGGGGGGCACGGCAAAAACATTCAGTACTTC | CASSLYRGGGHGKNIQYF
. | TRBJ1-5 | few | TRBV11-2 | TGTGCCAGCAGCCTGGGAGAATTTCAGCCCCAGCATTTT | CASSLGEFQPQHF
TRBD2 | TRBJ2-1 | . | TRBV9 | TGTGCCAGCAGCCCCAGGACTAGCGAGTACAATGAGCAGTTCTTC | CASSPRTSEYNEQFF
. | TRBJ2-2 | few | TRBV4-2 | TGTGCCAGCAGCCAAGGAGGGATGGCCCCGAACACCGGGGAGCTGTTTTTT | CASSQGGMAPNTGELFF
. | TRBJ1-1 | . | TRBV5-1 | TGCGCCAGCAGCCCCCAAGCGGGGAACACTGAAGCTTTCTTT | CASSPQAGNTEAFF
. | TRBJ2-7 | . | TRBV11-3 | TGTGCCAGCAGCTTAGGACAGGATTACGAGCAGTACTTC | CASSLGQDYEQYF
. | TRBJ2-7 | . | TRBV5-4 | TGTGCCAGCAGGGACCCGGGCGCAAACCTCGAGCAGTACTTC | CASRDPGANLEQYF
. | TRBJ1-5 | . | TRBV19 | TGTGCCAGTCGTCTTTTCCGGGACACAAATCAGCCCCAGCATTTT | CASRLFRDTNQPQHF
. | TRBJ2-3 | few | TRBV28 | TGTGCCAGCAGTTTTTTGAGGGGAACGCAGTATTTT | CASSFLRGTQYF
. | TRBJ1-1 | . | TRBV25-1 | TGTGCCAGCAGCACAAGTTTCCGCCAACGGACTGAAGCTTTCTTT | CASSTSFRQRTEAFF
. | TRBJ2-5 | . | TRBV9 | TGTGCCAGCAGCCCCCATAGAGGGGAAGAGACCCAGTACTTC | CASSPHRGEETQYF
TRBD1 | TRBJ2-7 | . | TRBV12-5 | TGTGCTAGTGGTTTGGGACAGGGGGTTCCCTACGAGCAGTACTTC | CASGLGQGVPYEQYF
. | TRBJ1-1 | . | TRBV18 | TGTGCCAGCTCACCACGGACAGCGAACACTGAAGCTTTCTTT | CASSPRTANTEAFF
. | TRBJ2-3 | . | TRBV12-5 | TGTGCTAGTGCCCAGGGGGGGGGAACCACAGATACGCAGTATTTT | CASAQGGGTTDTQYF
. | TRBJ2-7 | . | TRBV10-1 | TGCGCCAGCAGCCCTGACGGAAGTTCATACGAGCAGTACTTC | CASSPDGSSYEQYF
. | TRBJ2-7 | . | TRBV28 | TGTGCCAGCAGAACTTTCTACGAGCAGTACTTC | CASRTFYEQYF
TRBD2 | TRBJ2-1 | . | TRBV5-1 | TGCGCCAGCAGCGCGACTAGCGGGGGCGCATACAATGAGCAGTTCTTC | CASSATSGGAYNEQFF
TRBD2 | TRBJ2-5 | . | TRBV5-6 | TGTGCCAGCAGCCCCCGGGCGGGGGGGCAGGAGACCCAGTACTTC | CASSPRAGGQETQYF
. | TRBJ2-5 | . | TRBV19 | TGTGCCAGTAGTACAGCGATCCAAGAGACCCAGTACTTC | CASSTAIQETQYF
. | TRBJ2-7 | . | TRBV13 | TGTGCCAGCAGCTTAGACGCAAACTCTGGAGACGAGCAGTACTTC | CASSLDANSGDEQYF
. | TRBJ1-5 | . | TRBV19 | TGTGCCAGTAGTAATACGGGCAATCAGCCCCAGCATTTT | CASSNTGNQPQHF
. | TRBJ1-1 | once | TRBV2 | TGTGCCAGCAGTGTCAATGTAGGGACCACTGAAGCTTTCTTT | CASSVNVGTTEAFF
TRBD2 | TRBJ2-7 | . | TRBV10-3 | TGTGCCATCAGTGAGACCATAGGGGCGGGAGCTGACGAGCAGTACTTC | CAISETIGAGADEQYF
. | TRBJ1-2 | . | TRBV14 | TGTGCCAGCAGCCAAGTAACCGGAGCTAACTATGGCTACACCTTC | CASSQVTGANYGYTF
. | TRBJ1-5 | once | TRBV30 | TGTGCCTCCCCCGGGGGGCCCCAGCATTTT | CASPGGPQHF
. | TRBJ2-1 | . | TRBV5-5 | TGTGCCAGCAGCTTACAGGGTTCCAATGAGCAGTTCTTC | CASSLQGSNEQFF
. | TRBJ1-2 | . | TRBV5-1 | TGCGCCAGCAGCTGGGAGGGTGACTATGGCTACACCTTC | CASSWEGDYGYTF
TRBD1 | TRBJ2-3 | few | TRBV4-1 | TGCGCCAGCAGCCGAGGACGGCTTGGACAGGTGCGCACAGATACGCAGTATTTT | CASSRGRLGQVRTDTQYF
. | TRBJ1-6 | . | TRBV5-1 | TGCGCCAGCAGCTTGGATTCCCGGAATTCACCCCTCCACTTT | CASSLDSRNSPLHF
. | TRBJ2-2 | . | TRBV19 | TGTGCCAGTAGTAATACTAACACCGGGGAGCTGTTTTTT | CASSNTNTGELFF